What follows describes a single T cell receptor (beta chain). Its antigen has not been determined. Base quality data are lacking; no much larger clone is found one base away. Libraries were made using the immunoSEQ multiplex PCR assay. For the multiplex PCR, a mixture combining 60 forward primers for TCR Vbeta segments and 13 reverse primers for TCR Jbeta segments was used. Amplification of the CDR3 region of rearranged TCR beta genes was performed with a multiplex PCR assay on genomic DNA. The amplified TCR beta libraries were sequenced on the Illumina HiSeq System as 87-base-pair reads. Per the authors' processing: A later analysis tallied around 87 million unique TCR beta chains across the 660 or so repertoires, and around 9.9 million of those chains were shared by two or more donors. Raw reads were error-corrected and collapsed into unique sequences by a nearest-neighbor algorithm in which closely related sequences were merged to remove PCR and sequencing errors. V, D and J gene segments were assigned by aligning CDR3 sequences to IMGT reference sequences. For a sequence to be retained, a match of at least six nucleotides was required to both a V gene segment and a J gene segment. A rearrangement was called productive if the CDR3 had no stop codons and remained in frame with V and J, and every other rearrangement was called non-productive. Following IMGT convention, CDR3 was defined as the stretch from the second conserved V-encoded cysteine up to the conserved J-encoded phenylalanine. In an earlier analysis of 550 to 650 of the donors, sequences lacking an unambiguous match to a single V gene segment were excluded. An earlier analysis of several hundred of the donors classified V segments as functional when productive rearrangements were above 56.7% and as segregating when the standard deviation between donors was above 5%. A statistical classification framework was built to diagnose cytomegalovirus status from the catalog of TCR beta chain sequences. A later analysis assigned V and J genes by comparing TCR nucleotide sequences with IMGT/GENE-DB human TR gene sequences. In a later analysis, CDR3 sequences and most-parsimonious VDJ recombination scenarios were assigned using the TCRdist pipeline. In a later analysis, every TCR beta chain was defined by the combination of its CDR3 amino acid sequence and its V-gene family, and reads without a unique V-gene family were dropped. To address suspected cross-contamination and a sequencing artifact, a later analysis removed roughly 640 highly shared, low-generation-probability nucleotide sequences. A later analysis calculated a clonal expansion index for each public chain from normalized within-repertoire ranks of inferred template counts. In a later analysis, generation probabilities were computed using a VDJ recombination model fitted to out-of-frame rearrangements, and the results were checked against IGoR. In a later analysis, hypergeometric tests were used to score TCR-TCR, TCR-HLA and TCR-CMV co-occurrence, with a repertoire-size bias correction applied to TCR pairs. A later analysis estimated false discovery rates by permuting HLA or CMV assignments 20 times. A later analysis grouped co-occurring TCRs with DBSCAN, adding TCRdist sequence similarity when clustering within HLA-allele-positive subsets. For co-occurrence clustering, repertoires with fewer than 30,000 or more than 120,000 public chains were excluded, along with a handful of repertoires with anomalous nucleotide sharing. TCRdb limited this immuneACCESS table to in-frame rearrangements with V and J called. A share of clones is missing; checked studies link under half to unresolved V genes, and the rest is unexplained. V and J calls and clone size are as listed in that table; D and trimming were resolved from the DNA. This sample comprises around 150,000 clones, 65% to 85% of them detected only once. 3.4% of the sample is in the top ten clones.

The cohort was made up of approximately 670 healthy bone marrow donors. At the time of sampling, every cohort member was nominally healthy, though immune exposures that went unrecorded were likely present. The donor was CMV seronegative and was included in the group of under 450 seronegative cohort members. Every donor gave a peripheral blood sample, and the peripheral blood mononuclear cells from that sample were used for TCR beta sequencing. The Qiagen DNeasy Blood Extraction Kit was used to extract genomic DNA from the blood cell samples. There are 12 amino acids in the CDR3, from cysteine to phenylalanine inclusive. CDR3 DNA is the only sequence kept; it has 36 bases, read in frame from the first base. The germline V gene sets CDR1 to SGHTA and CDR2 to FQGNSA. V is shortened by 1 base, J by 5 bases, and the region joining them spans 5 bases. These data originate in a study of cytomegalovirus exposure and HLA in healthy donors (dated by TCRdb to the late 2010s). For context, the study as a whole: In an earlier analysis of some 610 of the donors, 250 to 350 Gb of sequence data and 90 million to 120 million unique TCR beta sequences from 180 million or so T cells were reported. An early release covering just under 650 HLA-typed donors comprised about 300 gigabases of sequencing data and tens of millions of unique TCR sequences. Of the 300 to 500 genotyped donors, 70% to 90% were placed in the genetic ancestry cluster associated with self-reported Caucasian donors. The study aimed to test whether signatures of past pathogen exposure could be identified by cataloging public T cell receptors. The study used immunosequencing to profile the T cell repertoires of approximately 640 subjects and linked those repertoires to cytomegalovirus serostatus. Along with the approximately 670-subject first cohort, a separate validation cohort of over 90 different subjects was used. The study combined high-throughput TCR immunosequencing, statistical association of individual TCRs with disease status, and machine learning to predict cytomegalovirus infection status. In a later analysis, previously published TCR beta repertoires from hundreds of donors were re-analyzed and high-resolution HLA genotyping was added so that TCR occurrence patterns could be studied. In the later analysis, no new phenotypic data were used to find candidate immune exposures; instead, reliance was placed on TCR beta sequences and their occurrence across donors. To decide whether each TCR beta V gene segment behaved as functional or pseudogenic, an earlier analysis of fewer than 750 of the donors relied on high-throughput TCR beta sequencing. Alongside the repertoire data, information on donor age, sex, ethnicity and CMV serostatus was compiled. A later genetic analysis used genome-wide SNP genotypes for about three fifths of the roughly 700 donors, treating that subset as a discovery cohort. All discovery cohort repertoires had been generated on a single sequencing platform. Class I and class II HLA loci were covered by the typing at four-digit resolution. The number of donors typed differed by locus, with roughly 629-640 for A, B, C, DRB1 and DQB1, roughly 520 for DQA1, 600 to 610 for DPA1, and some 440 for DPB1. Roughly five DR-DQ haplotypes were handled as single units for association and clustering, since linkage in the cohort was strong. Among 300 to 500 genotyped donors of the cohort, an average of about 240,000 unique TCR beta nucleotide sequences was sequenced per donor, of which about 18% were non-productive.

What the work shows at the level of the full study, not this receptor alone: Three of the identified cytomegalovirus-associated TCR beta chains were confirmed in vitro to be specific for cytomegalovirus antigens. Some IMGT-functional V segments, including TRBV6-2 and TRBV6-3, could not be told apart with the 87-base-pair reads, so those segments were excluded. For the cohort, immune exposure information was limited to CMV serostatus. When HLA alleles, especially DR and DQ, strongly co-occurred, TCR associations were difficult to assign to individual alleles. The authors suggested that the approach could potentially be extended to other disease states and immunological phenotypes. Linkage disequilibrium might explain the correlated functional status among segregating V segments, but an unknown experimental factor could not be ruled out. Cytomegalovirus status was reported to be diagnosed by the classifier with high specificity and sensitivity in both the original and validation cohorts. This cohort had only TCR beta chains sequenced, and the lack of alpha or paired-chain data limited which features could be detected. Because counts were too low, 15 to 20 rarely observed V segments, including chromosome 9 orphons, were excluded from the earlier analysis of about 500 of the donors. Roughly uniform sequencing depth across donors was assumed in presence/absence analyses, although this assumption may not hold. A group of highly shared sequence variants was considered likely to be a technical artifact of the sequencing pipeline. Because HLA typing was unavailable for some donors at each locus, only the typed subset was used in association tests. A later analysis found that most CMV-associated TCR beta chains appeared HLA-restricted, with HLA associations seemingly driven largely by CMV exposure. Several of the top co-occurrence clusters appeared to be linked to parvovirus B19, influenza, CMV and Epstein-Barr virus, according to a later analysis. In the study, 150 to 200 TCR beta chains were listed as associated with cytomegalovirus. A later genetic analysis associated a missense DCLRE1C variant with V-gene and J-gene trimming of TCR beta chains, and an independent cohort replicated the association. Across donors, most TCR sequences were observed very rarely, whereas some public TCRs were present in many individuals. A later genetic analysis reported fewer N-insertions in productive TCRs among donors in an Asian-associated ancestry cluster than the approximately 670-donor mean. A later analysis associated 16,951 TCR beta sequences with specific HLA alleles at a false discovery rate of 0.05. In a later analysis, the rate of TCR association differed among HLA loci, with DRB1 alleles having the most associated TCRs and HLA-C alleles having the fewest. A further reported finding was that TCR beta sequences accurately predicted the HLA-A and HLA-B alleles for most subjects in the first cohort. In a later analysis, HLA-associated TCR beta chains showed more clonal expansion and lower generation probabilities than non-associated chains that were equally common. An earlier analysis of 587 of the donors showed that most TCR beta V segments appeared in productive rearrangements either about 90% or about 30% of the time, which broadly matched IMGT annotations.

This receptor was obtained from a male donor in good health and CMV-seronegative. Sequenced: PBMCs. The sequence joins TRBV7-2 to TRBJ1-2, with the D gene not confidently named. The nucleotide sequence is TGTGCCAGCAGCTTAGATGAGTATGGCTACACCTTC. This sequence encodes CASSLDEYGYTF.